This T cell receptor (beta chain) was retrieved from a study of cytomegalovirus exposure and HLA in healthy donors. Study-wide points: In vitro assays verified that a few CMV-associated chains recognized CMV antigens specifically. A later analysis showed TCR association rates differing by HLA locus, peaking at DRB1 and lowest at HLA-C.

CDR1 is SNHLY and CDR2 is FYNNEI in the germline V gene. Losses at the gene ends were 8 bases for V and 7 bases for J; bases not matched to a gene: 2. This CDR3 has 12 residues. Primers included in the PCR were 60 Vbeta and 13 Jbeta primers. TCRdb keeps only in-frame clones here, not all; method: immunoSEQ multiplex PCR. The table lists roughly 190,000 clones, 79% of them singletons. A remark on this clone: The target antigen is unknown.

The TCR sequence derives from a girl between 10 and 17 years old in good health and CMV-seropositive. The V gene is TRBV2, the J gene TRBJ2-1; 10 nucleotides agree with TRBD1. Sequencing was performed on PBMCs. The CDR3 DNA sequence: TGTGCCAGCGACAGGGGGCTGAATGAGCAGTTCTTC. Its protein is CASDRGLNEQFF.